The TCR beta chain described here comes from a study of blood T cell repertoires in COVID-19. Looking at the study overall: T cells, B-cell-depleted T cells, or PBMCs supplied cDNA or gDNA.

The length of the CDR3 is 17 residues. V was pared by 3 bases and J by 4 bases, with 10 bases of the junction left unmatched. Germline loops: CDR1 SGDLS, CDR2 YYNGEE. The Seattle site enrolled patients during active infection and followed them longitudinally. TCRdb keeps only in-frame clones here, not all; method: immunoSEQ multiplex PCR. The table lists 150,000 or so clones, 65% to 90% of them singletons. This TCR was sampled from a woman aged 60-75 years with COVID-19, enrolled during active disease. The chain has TRBV9 and TRBJ2-1, with 10 bases matching TRBD2. The sample taken for sequencing was peripheral blood. CDR3 in amino acids: CASSAGPTSGAYNEQFF. In DNA form, the CDR3 reads TGTGCCAGCAGCGCCGGACCTACTAGCGGGGCTTACAATGAGCAGTTCTTC.